The 3 T cell receptor beta chains in this list originate from one sample, sequenced in a study of T cells after yellow fever vaccination. MiXCR, run by TCRdb on the 5' RACE reads, gives a single entry per CDR3 protein. This table has about 320,000 distinct CDR3 sequences, 3.5% to 4.5% appearing once. Sequencing used PBMCs, obtained 15 days after the yellow fever booster vaccination. The receptor set was obtained from a man aged 18 to 29 who received the YFV17D yellow fever vaccine.

This clonotype was seen many times. The chain joins TRBV6-2 or TRBV6-3 to TRBJ2-5; a possible D gene is TRBD2 (5 bases). The length of the CDR3 is 15 residues. The germline V gene has CDR1 MNHEY and CDR2 SVGEGT. Between the trimmed V and J ends, which lost 8 bases and 3 bases, there was a span of 19 bases. The CDR3 sequence is CASDHPRTGEETQYF. Here the CDR3 DNA reads TGTGCCAGCGACCACCCTCGGACCGGGGAAGAGACCCAGTACTTC.

In this sample, this clonotype turned up many times. The chain is built from TRBV29-1 and TRBJ2-2, with D unclear. Deletions cut 5 bases from V and 6 bases from J, with 10 bases between. The CDR3 has 12 residues. Germline V gives CDR1 SQVTM, CDR2 ANQGSEA. CDR3 nucleotide sequence: TGCAGCGTTTCCCTAAGCGCCGGGGAGCTGTTTTTT. Translated: CSVSLSAGELFF.

This clonotype was seen a handful of times. The genes are TRBV12-3 or TRBV12-4 and TRBJ1-4; no clear D gene. V lost 7 bases to trimming and J lost 8 bases, with 8 bases between them. The CDR3 length is 11 residues. CDR3 in DNA: TGTGCCAGCACGAATAGGGAAAAACTGTTTTTT. It codes for CASTNREKLFF.